This T cell receptor beta chain was sequenced during a study of blood T cell repertoires in COVID-19. Turning to the study itself: Spain, Italy and the United States supplied samples that represented acute and convalescent COVID-19.

This clone was seen just once. Here immunoSEQ multiplex PCR was the method, and the copy in TCRdb shows in-frame clones only, minus some. The sample shows approximately 350,000 clones, about 90% of them seen only once. CDR1 and CDR2 (germline): LGHDT, YNNKEL (reference sequence). This CDR3 comprises 14 residues. Trimming took off 4 bases at V and 4 bases at J, with 13 bases between the two ends. This clonotype originated in a woman younger than 35 who had recovered from COVID-19. The specimen sequenced was peripheral blood. The chain carries TRBV3-1 (or the pseudogene TRBV3-2) and TRBJ1-2, with D possibly matching TRBD1 (6 bases). The CDR3 DNA reads TGTGCCAGCAGCCCTCTCGGACAGACCTATGGCTACACCTTC. Translating it yields CASSPLGQTYGYTF.